These T cell receptor beta chains were read from a single sample in a study of a mutant IDH1 vaccine in newly diagnosed glioma. Assay used: immunoSEQ multiplex PCR; TCRdb lists only in-frame clones, some missing. This table has around 70,000 clones, almost 85% appearing once. Antigens for these TCRs are unknown. The sample was PBMCs, taken from a glioma patient whose treatment included an IDH1 peptide vaccine. The receptor source for this set is a man aged 18 to 30 with glioma. CDR3s include the opening cysteine and the closing phenylalanine or tryptophan. D genes are given only for firm matches. Only some rows state a clone size, as once, few, many or a class for expanded clones.

>.|TRBJ2-7|TRBD2|TRBV18
CASSPTTSGRNEQYF
TGTGCCAGCTCACCAACGACTAGCGGGAGGAACGAGCAGTACTTC
>once|TRBJ2-6|.|TRBV5-1
CASSLALGSGANVLTF
TGCGCCAGCAGCTTGGCCCTAGGGTCTGGGGCCAACGTCCTGACTTTC
>.|TRBJ1-2|TRBD1|TRBV7-9
CASSPALTTGRNYGYTF
TGTGCCAGCAGCCCCGCCCTTACGACAGGGCGGAACTATGGCTACACCTTC
>.|TRBJ1-5|TRBD1|TRBV4-2
CASSQAVQGAGNQPQHF
TGTGCCAGCAGCCAAGCCGTACAGGGGGCTGGCAATCAGCCCCAGCATTTT
>.|TRBJ2-3|.|TRBV4-3
CASSHLDRPEDTQYF
TGCGCCAGCAGCCACTTGGACAGACCTGAAGATACGCAGTATTTT
>.|TRBJ1-6|TRBD1|TRBV15
CATSSSGTGVNSPLHF
TGTGCCACCAGCAGCTCCGGGACAGGGGTTAATTCACCCCTCCACTTT
>few|TRBJ1-3|.|TRBV27
CASSLSGASGNTIYF
TGTGCCAGCAGTTTAAGTGGGGCTTCTGGAAACACCATATATTTT
>.|TRBJ1-1|.|TRBV30
CAWKGTVNTEAFF
TGTGCCTGGAAGGGGACGGTGAACACTGAAGCTTTCTTT
>.|TRBJ1-1|.|TRBV19
CASSIVGVEWGEAFF
TGTGCCAGTAGTATAGTCGGGGTGGAGTGGGGTGAAGCTTTCTTT
>.|TRBJ2-5|.|TRBV6-5
CASSPDRYQETQYF
TGTGCCAGCAGCCCTGACAGGTACCAAGAGACCCAGTACTTC
>.|TRBJ2-1|.|TRBV5-1
CASSIRTDYNEQFF
TGCGCCAGCAGCATCCGGACGGATTACAATGAGCAGTTCTTC
>.|TRBJ2-1|.|TRBV6-6
CASSYRNSYNEQFF
TGTGCCAGCAGTTACAGGAACTCCTACAATGAGCAGTTCTTC
>.|TRBJ1-1|.|TRBV7-9
CASSLRSGDTMNTEAFF
TGTGCCAGCAGCTTAAGGTCGGGGGACACCATGAACACTGAAGCTTTCTTT
>.|TRBJ1-2|TRBD1|TRBV6-6
CASSYPDRAHGYTF
TGTGCCAGCAGTTACCCGGACAGGGCCCATGGCTACACCTTC
>.|TRBJ2-5|TRBD1|TRBV15
CATSSGQGETQYF
TGTGCCACCAGCAGTGGACAGGGGGAGACCCAGTACTTC
>few|TRBJ1-1|.|TRBV6-5
CASSYGLSVVAFF
TGTGCCAGCAGTTACGGGTTGAGTGTGGTAGCTTTCTTT
>few|TRBJ1-1|.|TRBV19
CASSPGSYSGNTEAFF
TGTGCCAGTAGTCCCGGGTCCTACTCAGGGAACACTGAAGCTTTCTTT
>.|TRBJ2-5|.|TRBV2
CASKRNGQSETQYF
TGTGCCAGCAAAAGGAATGGACAGAGTGAGACCCAGTACTTC
>.|TRBJ1-5|TRBD1|TRBV6-1
CASRGLQGANQPQHF
TGTGCCAGCAGGGGCCTACAGGGGGCTAATCAGCCCCAGCATTTT